This T cell receptor (beta chain) originates from a study of blood T cell repertoires in COVID-19. Looking at the study overall: Whether acute or convalescent, the COVID-19 samples came from the United States, Italy and Spain. The analysed material was cDNA or gDNA that came from T cells, B-cell-depleted T cells, or PBMCs.

Participants' own reports of clinical history determined their cohort assignment. Exposed participants encountered a COVID-19 case during the 2 weeks preceding study entry. Assay used: immunoSEQ multiplex PCR; TCRdb lists only in-frame clones, some missing. There are roughly 200,000 clones in the sample; about 83% occur only once, and approximately 4.9% lies in the top ten. CDR1 and CDR2 from the germline V gene are SGHTA and FQGNSA. This CDR3 has 17 residues. Trimming stripped 5 bases from V and 2 bases from J, with 22 bases between. The sequence was collected from a woman between 45 and 60 years old who had been exposed to COVID-19. This chain links TRBV7-2 with TRBJ2-7; maybe TRBD2 (6 bases). The sequencing input was PBMCs or T cells enriched from blood (not recorded which). The CDR3 nucleotides read TGTGCCAGCAGCATTAGGGCATGGAGGGATCAACCCTACGAGCAGTACTTC. The encoded protein is CASSIRAWRDQPYEQYF.